The clone carrying this T cell receptor (beta chain) was detected once. The record originates from a study of siplizumab effects on memory and regulatory T cells. Clones were read by immunoSEQ multiplex PCR, and TCRdb kept only the in-frame ones, dropping some. Of around 97,000 clones in the sample, just under 95% were seen once. After removal of 4 bases from V and 5 bases from J, the junction contained 12 bases not matched to a gene. This CDR3 contains 18 residues. Germline CDR1 MGHRA, CDR2 YSYEKL. The clonotype was recovered from a human donor in good health. The genes are TRBV4-1 and TRBJ2-5; 14 bases match TRBD2. Input material: non-Treg CD4+ T cells sorted from blood. CDR3 sequence (DNA): TGCGCCAGCAGCCTATCTGGGACTAGCGGGAGTTTTTGGGAGACCCAGTACTTC. It encodes CASSLSGTSGSFWETQYF.